The T cell receptor (beta chain) under discussion was sequenced for a study of shared clonotypes between healthy human individuals. General study results and limits: Naive subsets usually exceeded memory subsets in estimated richness. The naive CD4 repertoires of several donors were compared, and 5% to 6.5% of clonotypes were shared. It was only blood that was sampled, and tissue repertoires likely differ.

On this clone itself: The antigen is not known.

This CDR3 is built from 16 residues. The V gene end was trimmed by 5 bases and the J gene end by 3 bases; junction bases not matched to a gene: 8. Germline V lookup: CDR1 SGHTA, CDR2 FQGTGA. Original methodology: For the immunoSEQ data, sequences were junction-only without quality scores, so filtering differed. Assay used: immunoSEQ multiplex PCR; TCRdb lists only in-frame clones, some missing. V, J and clone size are those of that table, while D and trimming were read from the DNA. The sample shows a few million clones, 90% to 96% of them seen only once. Sequencing used naive CD4+ T cells sorted from blood. Specified subset: CD45RA+ positively selected. The chain uses TRBV7-3 and TRBJ2-2, with TRBD2 matching over 8 bases. The clonotype originates from a man between 18 and 35 years old in good health. CDR3 region: CASSLLAGGDTGELFF. In DNA form, the CDR3 reads TGTGCCAGCAGCCTCCTGGCGGGGGGTGACACCGGGGAGCTGTTTTTT.